These 16 T cell receptor beta chains were sequenced from one sample in a study of beta chain features in type 1 diabetes. Expressed TCRB transcripts were sequenced because the isolated RNA had all been reverse transcribed beforehand. Clones were sequenced by immunoSEQ multiplex PCR, and TCRdb holds only the in-frame ones, with some missing. Altogether around 150,000 clones are present, less than 9.5% being singletons, with the ten largest covering nearly 0.65%. The source material was central memory CD4+ T cells from blood. Every receptor here comes from a man between 18 and 29 years old in good health.

A few counts support this clone. J is TRBJ1-1 and V is TRBV7-6; 8 nucleotides match TRBD1. With 4 bases clipped from V and 5 bases from J, the junction kept 6 bases outside the gene matches. The CDR3 length is 14 residues. The germline V gene encodes CDR1 SGHVS and CDR2 FNYEAQ. The CDR3 sequence is CASSSRTGITEAFF. The CDR3 nucleotides read TGTGCCAGCAGCTCGAGGACAGGGATTACTGAAGCTTTCTTT.

The chain carries TRBV2 and TRBJ2-5, with 11 bases that match TRBD2. The germline V gene has CDR1 SNHLY and CDR2 FYNNEI. The J segment lost 2 bases and the V segment lost 6 bases, leaving 5 bases of the junction unmatched. CDR3 length: 15 residues. The CDR3 protein is CASRGGLAAQETQYF. CDR3 in DNA: TGTGCCAGCAGGGGGGGACTAGCGGCACAAGAGACCCAGTACTTC.

This clone has a count of ten or more. The chain uses TRBV5-4 and TRBJ1-2; TRBD1 aligns across 9 bases. Germline CDR1 SGHNT, CDR2 YYREEE (reference sequence). The length of the CDR3 is 15 residues. J was trimmed by 2 bases and V by 4 bases; bases with no gene match: 6. The CDR3 DNA reads TGTGCCAGCAGCATGGGTGGGACAGGGAACTATGGCTACACCTTC. Residues: CASSMGGTGNYGYTF.

The chain links TRBV14 to TRBJ1-6; D is possibly TRBD1 (5 bases). The CDR3 covers 16 residues. Germline V lookup: CDR1 SGHDN, CDR2 FVKESK. Trimming left V 4 bases short and J 8 bases short, with 18 bases between. CDR3 in DNA: TGTGCCAGCAGCCGCGGCGGGGGTGGTTTGGATTCACCCCTCCACTTT. This gives the protein CASSRGGGGLDSPLHF. The variable domain in full, completed from reference TRBV14 and TRBJ1-6, reads EAGVTQFPSHSVIEKGQTVTLRCDPISGHDNLYWYRRVMGKEIKFLLHFVKESKQDESGMPNNRFLAERTGGTYSTLKVQPAELEDSGVYFCASSRGGGGLDSPLHFGNGTRLTVT.

The rearrangement joins TRBV6-6 to TRBJ2-1; 7 positions agree with TRBD2. The ends lost 4 bases at V and 0 bases at J; junction bases unmatched: 3. This CDR3 is 15 amino acids long. Germline values: CDR1 MNHNY, CDR2 SVGAGI (reference sequence). DNA for the CDR3: TGTGCCAGCAGTTTTTCGGGAGGCTCCTACAATGAGCAGTTCTTC. Translation: CASSFSGGSYNEQFF.

This clone was seen a handful of times. The chain joins TRBV4-3 to TRBJ2-4; TRBD1 matches at 7 bases. This CDR3 has 14 amino acids. With 1 base clipped from V and 4 bases from J, the junction kept 1 base outside the gene matches. Germline CDR1 reads LGHNA; CDR2 reads YSLEER. The CDR3 DNA is TGCGCCAGCAGCCAAGTGACAGGGAAAAACATTCAGTACTTC. Protein sequence: CASSQVTGKNIQYF.

This chain joins TRBV7-9 and TRBJ2-7; 7 nucleotides align to TRBD2. The CDR3 contains 14 residues. The V gene's germline CDR1 is SEHNR and CDR2 FQNEAQ (reference sequence). Trimming took 1 base from V and 4 from J; bases not matched to a gene: 4. The CDR3 sequence is CASSLDGGWYEQYF. Here the CDR3 DNA reads TGTGCCAGCAGCTTAGACGGGGGGTGGTACGAGCAGTACTTC.

This clone was observed a few times. This chain joins TRBV4-3 and TRBJ2-7, with 8 bases that match TRBD2. The CDR3 loop spans 14 amino acids. Germline loops: CDR1 LGHNA, CDR2 YSLEER. Trimming took 4 bases from V and 4 from J; bases not matched to a gene: 6. In DNA, the CDR3 is TGCGCCAGCAGCCCCCACGGGGGGGAATACGAGCAGTACTTC. Translation gives CASSPHGGEYEQYF.

The chain recombines TRBV5-6 with TRBJ2-7; TRBD1 might be the D (5 bases). Germline V lookup: CDR1 SGHDT, CDR2 YYEEEE. The V end was cut by 4 bases, the J end by 4 bases, with 9 bases between. The CDR3 extends over 12 amino acids. CDR3 sequence reads: CASSHDRYEQYF. The CDR3 DNA sequence: TGTGCCAGCAGCCACGACAGATACGAGCAGTACTTC. The full variable domain, with the rest looked up from reference TRBV5-6 and TRBJ2-7, is DAGVTQSPTHLIKTRGQQVTLRCSPKSGHDTVSWYQQALGQGPQFIFQYYEEEERQRGNFPDRFSGHQFPNYSSELNVNALLLGDSALYLCASSHDRYEQYFGPGTRLTVT.

The chain joins TRBV7-9 to TRBJ2-7; 10 bases line up with TRBD1. CDR3 length: 15 residues. In germline, CDR1 is SEHNR, CDR2 FQNEAQ (reference sequence). V lost 3 bases to trimming and J lost 6 bases; unmatched junction nucleotides: 8. CDR3 sequence (DNA): TGTGCCAGCAGCTTTCGGGACAGGGGATCCGCCGAGCAGTACTTC. This encodes CASSFRDRGSAEQYF. The complete variable domain, with remaining parts taken from reference TRBV7-9 and TRBJ2-7, reads DTGVSQNPRHKITKRGQNVTFRCDPISEHNRLYWYRQTLGQGPEFLTYFQNEAQLEKSRLLSDRFSAERPKGSFSTLEIQRTEQGDSAMYLCASSFRDRGSAEQYFGPGTRLTVT.

This clone was detected only a few times. This chain joins TRBV5-1 and TRBJ2-6; 11 bases match TRBD2. Germline V gene lookup returns CDR1 SGHRS and CDR2 YFSETQ. The CDR3 has 19 amino acids. Trimming took 4 bases from V and 0 from J; bases not matched to a gene: 9. CDR3 residues: CASSRSGLAGSSGANVLTF. CDR3 nucleotide sequence: TGCGCCAGCAGCCGAAGCGGACTAGCGGGTAGCTCTGGGGCCAACGTCCTGACTTTC.

This clone has a handful of counts. The chain joins TRBV7-2 to TRBJ2-7; 9 nucleotides match TRBD1. The CDR3 sequence is 14 residues long. Looked up from germline, CDR1 is SGHTA and CDR2 is FQGNSA. V lost 3 bases, J lost 4 bases, and 4 bases stayed unmatched. As DNA, the CDR3 is TGTGCCAGCAGCTTCGACAGGGGGTCTTACGAGCAGTACTTC. It specifies CASSFDRGSYEQYF.

This clone was seen a few times. The chain links TRBV19 to TRBJ1-2; TRBD1 agrees at 9 bases. The length of the CDR3 is 14 residues. Germline V gene data show CDR1 as LNHDA and CDR2 as SQIVND (reference sequence). Trimming took 7 bases from V and 4 from J; bases not matched to a gene: 7. The CDR3 reads CASTKTGGGYGYTF. The CDR3 DNA is TGTGCCAGTACCAAAACAGGGGGCGGCTATGGCTACACCTTC.

This clone appeared a few times. This chain connects TRBV5-4 to TRBJ1-1; D not certain. The length of the CDR3 is 13 residues. V lost 0 bases and J lost 3, with 6 bases in between. Germline V gives CDR1 SGHNT, CDR2 YYREEE (reference sequence). For the CDR3, the DNA is TGTGCCAGCAGCTTGGCGGGAGACACTGAAGCTTTCTTT. Residues: CASSLAGDTEAFF.

This clone occurred a few times. The V call is TRBV4-2, the J call TRBJ2-3; 10 bases line up with TRBD2. With 4 bases clipped from V and 1 base from J, the junction kept 11 bases outside the gene matches. CDR3 length: 18 residues. The germline CDR1 and CDR2 sequences are LGHNA and YNFKEQ. CDR3: CASSPKVAGTSGTDTQYF. In DNA form, the CDR3 reads TGTGCCAGCAGCCCGAAGGTAGCCGGGACTAGCGGCACAGATACGCAGTATTTT.

In this sample, this clone turned up a few times. V is TRBV30 and J is TRBJ1-2; possibly TRBD1 for D (6 bases). The CDR3 spans 13 residues. V gave up 2 bases and J gave up 2 bases, with 9 bases separating them. Germline CDR1 GTSNPN, CDR2 SVGIG (reference sequence). The CDR3 reads CAWSPQGNYGYTF. The CDR3 nucleotides are TGTGCCTGGAGTCCCCAGGGGAACTATGGCTACACCTTC.